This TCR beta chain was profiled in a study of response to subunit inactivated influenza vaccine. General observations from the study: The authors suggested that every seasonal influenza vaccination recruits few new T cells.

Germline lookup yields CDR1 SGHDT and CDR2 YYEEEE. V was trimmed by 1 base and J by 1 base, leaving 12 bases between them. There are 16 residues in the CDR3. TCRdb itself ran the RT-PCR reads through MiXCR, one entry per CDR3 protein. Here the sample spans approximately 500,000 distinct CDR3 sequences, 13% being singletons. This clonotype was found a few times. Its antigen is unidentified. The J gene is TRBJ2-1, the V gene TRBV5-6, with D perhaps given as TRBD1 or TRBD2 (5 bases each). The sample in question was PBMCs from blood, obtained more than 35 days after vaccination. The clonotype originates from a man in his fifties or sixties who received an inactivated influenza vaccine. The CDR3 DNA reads TGTGCCAGCAGCTTGATGAGGGGTCTATCCTACAATGAGCAGTTCTTC. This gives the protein CASSLMRGLSYNEQFF.